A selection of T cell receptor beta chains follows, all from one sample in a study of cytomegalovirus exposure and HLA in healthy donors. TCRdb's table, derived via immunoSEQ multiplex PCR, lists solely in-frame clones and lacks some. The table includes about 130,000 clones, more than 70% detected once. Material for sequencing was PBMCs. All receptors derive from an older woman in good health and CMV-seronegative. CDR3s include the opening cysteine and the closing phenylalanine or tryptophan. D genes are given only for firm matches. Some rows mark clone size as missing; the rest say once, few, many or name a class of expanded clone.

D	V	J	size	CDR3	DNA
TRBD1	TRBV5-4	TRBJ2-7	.	CASSWGTGSGQYF	TGTGCCAGCAGCTGGGGGACAGGGTCGGGGCAGTACTTC
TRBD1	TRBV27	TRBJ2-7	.	CASSLSLGVGGFYEQYF	TGTGCCAGCAGTTTATCCCTGGGGGTAGGGGGCTTCTACGAGCAGTACTTC
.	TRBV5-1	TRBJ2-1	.	CASSLVPSSTSYNEQFF	TGCGCCAGCAGCTTGGTTCCTAGTTCCACCTCCTACAATGAGCAGTTCTTC
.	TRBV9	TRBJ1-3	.	CASSVGESTGNTIYF	TGTGCCAGCAGCGTCGGGGAATCCACTGGAAACACCATATATTTT
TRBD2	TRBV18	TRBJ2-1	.	CASSPPSGRAYNEQFF	TGTGCCAGCTCACCACCGAGCGGGAGAGCCTACAATGAGCAGTTCTTC
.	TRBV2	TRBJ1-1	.	CASSVVGANTEAFF	TGTGCCAGCAGTGTTGTAGGGGCAAACACTGAAGCTTTCTTT
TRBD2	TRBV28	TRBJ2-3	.	CASSSSLAPWPDTQYF	TGTGCCAGCAGTTCATCACTAGCGCCATGGCCAGATACGCAGTATTTT
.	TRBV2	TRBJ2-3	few	CASSEGRMEADTQYF	TGTGCCAGCAGTGAGGGCAGGATGGAGGCAGATACGCAGTATTTT
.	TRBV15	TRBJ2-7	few	CATSPGSGYEQYF	TGTGCCACCTCTCCGGGGTCTGGGTACGAGCAGTACTTC
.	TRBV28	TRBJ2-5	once	CASSPRGGETQYF	TGTGCCAGCAGTCCAAGGGGTGGTGAGACCCAGTACTTC
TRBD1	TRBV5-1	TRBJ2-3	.	CASATPGQGTDTQYF	TGCGCCAGCGCTACCCCGGGACAGGGGACAGATACGCAGTATTTT
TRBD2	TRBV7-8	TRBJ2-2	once	CASSLVAGHTGELFF	TGTGCCAGCAGCTTAGTAGCGGGGCACACCGGGGAGCTGTTTTTT
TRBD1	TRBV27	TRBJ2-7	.	CASSQQTGGFYEQYF	TGTGCCAGCAGTCAACAGACAGGGGGCTTCTACGAGCAGTACTTC
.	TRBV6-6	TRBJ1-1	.	CASSYYKGGQAFF	TGTGCCAGCAGTTACTATAAGGGAGGGCAAGCTTTCTTT
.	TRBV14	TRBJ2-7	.	CASSLQRGPYEQYF	TGTGCCAGCAGCCTCCAAAGAGGGCCCTACGAGCAGTACTTC
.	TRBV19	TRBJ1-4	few	CASTYTRAGEKLFF	TGTGCCAGTACCTACACCCGGGCGGGTGAAAAACTGTTTTTT
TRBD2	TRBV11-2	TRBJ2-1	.	CASSSVSGRSWEQFF	TGTGCCAGCAGCTCCGTGAGCGGGAGGTCCTGGGAGCAGTTCTTC
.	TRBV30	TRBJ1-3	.	CAWNPDRTFSGNTIYF	TGTGCCTGGAACCCAGACAGGACGTTCTCTGGAAACACCATATATTTT